Following are 8 T cell receptor beta chains from one sample sequenced in a study of blood T cell repertoires in COVID-19. Produced via immunoSEQ multiplex PCR; TCRdb's table is partial and in-frame only. The profile shows about 95,000 clones, around 80% of them singletons. Sequenced: peripheral blood. These receptor sequences come from a human donor in a cohort sampled during active COVID-19.

CDR3 DNA sequence: TGCGCCAGCACAAGACTAGAAAGCACAGATACGCAGTATTTT. This sequence encodes CASTRLESTDTQYF. V gene TRBV5-1 combines with J gene TRBJ2-3, with D tentatively TRBD2 (6 bases). Germline V CDR1 and CDR2: SGHRS, YFSETQ. The CDR3 length is 14 residues. Trimming removed 6 bases at V and 0 bases at J, with 11 bases between.

The chain employs TRBV19 and TRBJ2-5; 11 bases map to TRBD1. V lost 4 bases, J lost 4 bases, and 5 bases stayed unmatched. The CDR3 runs 15 residues. Looked up from germline, CDR1 is LNHDA and CDR2 is SQIVND (reference sequence). The CDR3 is CASSNPGQGGETQYF. CDR3 bases: TGTGCCAGTAGTAACCCGGGACAGGGGGGAGAGACCCAGTACTTC.

This chain joins TRBV19 and TRBJ1-3; a weak D match, TRBD1 (5 bases). This CDR3 is built from 13 residues. Germline assignment: CDR1 LNHDA and CDR2 SQIVND (reference sequence). With 7 bases removed from V and 2 bases from J, the gap between germline ends came to 9 bases. The CDR3 coding sequence is TGTGCCAGTACCTGGACAACTGGAAACACCATATATTTT. Protein sequence: CASTWTTGNTIYF.

The V call is TRBV21-1, the J call TRBJ2-7; TRBD2 is the table's D call and was not checked against the DNA. TRBV21-1 is reported as a pseudogene. This CDR3 spans 14 amino acids. The CDR3 loop reads CASSDSTRCYEQYF. In nucleotides, the CDR3 is TGTGCCAGCAGCGATTCGACTAGATGCTACGAGCAGTACTTC.

This chain connects TRBV5-4 to TRBJ2-7, with D possibly matching TRBD1 (6 bases). The V gene's germline CDR1 is SGHNT and CDR2 YYREEE (reference sequence). The V end was cut by 3 bases, the J end by 3 bases, with 13 bases between. The CDR3 extends over 14 amino acids. The CDR3 DNA is TGTGCCAGCAGCTCCAATCCAGGGGACTACGAGCAGTACTTC. This codes for CASSSNPGDYEQYF.

This chain joins TRBV7-6 and TRBJ2-5; 12 bases agree with TRBD2. V lost 1 base to trimming and J lost 6 bases; unmatched junction nucleotides: 6. The CDR3 length is 16 residues. Germline loops: CDR1 SGHVS, CDR2 FNYEAQ. The CDR3 protein is CASSLGLAGVVKTQYF. The DNA of the CDR3 is TGTGCCAGCAGCTTAGGACTAGCGGGGGTCGTAAAGACCCAGTACTTC.

The chain employs TRBV5-4 and TRBJ2-3; D is perhaps TRBD1 (5 bases). Germline CDR1 is SGHNT and CDR2 is YYREEE (reference sequence). Trimming took off 0 bases at V and 4 bases at J, with 12 bases between the two ends. The CDR3 extends over 15 amino acids. DNA of the CDR3: TGTGCCAGCAGCTTGGGGGCAGGGTATTCAGATACGCAGTATTTT. This gives the protein CASSLGAGYSDTQYF.

This rearrangement joins TRBV11-2 to TRBJ1-5; 9 nucleotides agree with TRBD1. The CDR3 is 15 amino acids. V lost 2 bases and J lost 5; bases outside the gene matches: 4. Germline loops: CDR1 SGHAT, CDR2 FQNNGV. CDR3 sequence: CASSLTGGADQPQHF. CDR3 coding DNA: TGTGCCAGCAGCTTAACAGGGGGCGCAGATCAGCCCCAGCATTTT.